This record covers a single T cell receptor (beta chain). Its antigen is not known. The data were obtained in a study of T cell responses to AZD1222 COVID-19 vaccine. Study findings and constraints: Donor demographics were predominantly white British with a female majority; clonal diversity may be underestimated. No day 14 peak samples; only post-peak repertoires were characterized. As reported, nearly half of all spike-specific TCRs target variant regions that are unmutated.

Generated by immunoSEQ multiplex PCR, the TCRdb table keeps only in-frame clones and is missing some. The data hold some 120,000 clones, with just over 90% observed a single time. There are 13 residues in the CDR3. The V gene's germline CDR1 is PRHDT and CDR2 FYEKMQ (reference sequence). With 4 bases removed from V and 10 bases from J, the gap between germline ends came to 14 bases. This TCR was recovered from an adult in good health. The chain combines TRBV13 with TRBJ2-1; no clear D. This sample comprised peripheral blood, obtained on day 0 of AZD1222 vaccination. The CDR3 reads CASSSFFGGEQFF. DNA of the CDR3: TGTGCCAGCAGCTCCTTCTTTGGTGGCGAGCAGTTCTTC.